This T cell receptor beta chain was captured in a study of post-analysis software for immune sequencing data. Study at large: The disease courses spanned relapsing-remitting, secondary progressive and progressive-relapsing forms of multiple sclerosis.

Study results and caveats: Normalized Chao1 diversity in multiple sclerosis patients fell significantly below that of controls. Co-batched samples clustered tightly together by F measure. Patients showed TRBV5-6, TRBV5-1 and TRBV20-1 among roughly five TRBV segments more frequent than in controls.

Included in the TCR beta cDNA libraries were unique molecular identifiers. TCRdb reprocessed the PCR reads via MiXCR and lists one record per CDR3 protein. This table holds 700,000 to 900,000 distinct CDR3 sequences, more than 45% found once. CDR1 and CDR2 (germline): LNHNV, YYDKDF (reference sequence). Trimming removed 8 bases from V and 1 base from J, with 17 bases in between. The CDR3 runs 15 residues. Concerning this clonotype itself: Its antigen is unknown.

Sequencing was performed on blood. V gene TRBV15 combines with J gene TRBJ1-1; D gene uncertain. The receptor's source is a girl under 18 with multiple sclerosis. CDR3 residues: CATVSDPAGNTEAFF. In nucleotides, the CDR3 is TGTGCCACCGTAAGCGATCCCGCAGGGAACACTGAAGCTTTCTTT.